Sequencing of this T cell receptor beta chain was carried out in a study of CD8+CD57+ T cells in acquired aplastic anemia. Across the whole study: An average of 3.2 ug of DNA was obtained from sorted CD4+ and CD8+ cells.

CDR1 is SGHDT and CDR2 is YYEEEE in the germline V gene. The CDR3 loop spans 14 amino acids. Trimming stripped 0 bases from V and 4 bases from J, with 10 bases between. Genomic DNA, serving as template, underwent TCR beta VDJ and CDR3 profiling. TCRdb re-called the reads through MiXCR, storing one row per CDR3 protein. The data contain 35,000 to 50,000 distinct CDR3 sequences, roughly 65% of them singletons. Study outcomes and limitations: With respect to CD8+ Simpson's diversity, patients and controls did not differ significantly.

Comments on this clonotype: The antigen is undetermined.

The sample comprised sorted CD4+, CD8+, or CD8+CD57+ T cells (not recorded which) from PBMCs. The gene calls are TRBV5-6 and TRBJ1-1, with D possibly matching TRBD1 (5 bases). The receptor was isolated from a human donor in good health, serving as a control. CDR3 residues: CASSLDGAGTEAFF. CDR3 bases: TGTGCCAGCAGCTTGGATGGGGCAGGCACTGAAGCTTTCTTT.